Each of the 26 T cell receptor beta chains below was sequenced from the same sample in a study of shared T cell receptors in the human thymus (dated by TCRdb to 2020 to 2023). Libraries came from the immunoSEQ multiplex PCR assay. TCRdb holds this immuneACCESS table with in-frame rearrangements only. Some clones are missing; in checked studies, unresolved V genes explain under half, and the rest has no known cause. In this sample the table shows hundreds of thousands of clones, around 87% of which occur a single time. Over 0.008% of the sample is held by the ten biggest clonotypes. In addition, the sample was reused for a study of human thymus T cells.

Sample: thymocytes. Receptors were obtained from a boy under two years old with a congenital heart defect. Donor details come from another sample of the same person, matched by shared clones.

The V and J genes are TRBV27 and TRBJ2-1, with 7 nucleotides matching TRBD2. The CDR3 is made up of 14 amino acids. Per germline, CDR1 MNHEY and CDR2 SMNVEV (reference sequence). With V trimmed by 0 bases and J by 9 bases, 5 bases remained unmatched. CDR3 region: CASSLSGSGGEQFF. The CDR3 nucleotides are TGTGCCAGCAGTTTATCGGGTTCGGGGGGTGAGCAGTTCTTC.

V is TRBV28 and J is TRBJ1-2, with TRBD1 as a possible D gene (6 bases). The CDR3 has 14 amino acids. Trimming shortened V by 8 bases and J by 8 bases, and 21 bases separated the two germline ends. Germline assignment: CDR1 MDHEN and CDR2 SYDVKM. In nucleotides, the CDR3 is TGTGCCAGCCAAAGGACAGACCCCCCGGGGGGCTACACCTTC. Translating gives CASQRTDPPGGYTF.

The V gene is TRBV5-1, the J gene TRBJ2-1; D call uncertain. Trimming left V 0 bases short and J 0 bases short, with 10 bases between. The CDR3 spans 16 residues. Per germline, CDR1 SGHRS and CDR2 YFSETQ. CDR3 in amino acids: CASSLARRSSYNEQFF. Written as DNA, the CDR3 is TGCGCCAGCAGCTTGGCCCGGCGGAGCTCCTACAATGAGCAGTTCTTC. Together with reference TRBV5-1 and TRBJ2-1, the CDR3 gives the full variable domain: KAGVTQTPRYLIKTRGQQVTLSCSPISGHRSVSWYQQTPGQGLQFLFEYFSETQRNKGNFPGRFSGRQFSNSRSEMNVSTLELGDSALYLCASSLARRSSYNEQFFGPGTRLTVL.

For the CDR3, the DNA is TGTGCCAGTAGTCCCAAGAAAGGACAGCACTATGGCTACACCTTC. It is translated as CASSPKKGQHYGYTF. The chain uses TRBV19 and TRBJ1-2; weak D call: TRBD1 (6 bases). This CDR3 is 15 amino acids long. CDR1 is LNHDA, CDR2 SQIVND, per germline (reference sequence). V lost 5 bases to trimming and J lost 3 bases, with 16 bases between them.

This rearrangement joins TRBV6-6 to TRBJ2-7; 7 bases are shared with TRBD1. Germline V lookup: CDR1 MNHNY, CDR2 SVGAGI (reference sequence). There are 14 residues in the CDR3. V shed 5 bases, J shed 4 bases, and the junction held 8 bases outside the gene matches. The CDR3 loop is CASSTDRFGYEQYF. CDR3 DNA sequence: TGTGCCAGCAGTACGGACAGGTTCGGGTACGAGCAGTACTTC.

The genes are TRBV7-8 and TRBJ2-7, with D possibly matching TRBD2 (6 bases). This CDR3 has 16 residues. V was cut by 6 bases and J by 1 base, with 19 bases left in between. Germline CDR1 SGHVS, CDR2 FQNEAQ. CDR3 DNA: TGTGCCAGCAGGCCGGGACTTCCCACGGAGTCCTACGAGCAGTACTTC. It specifies CASRPGLPTESYEQYF.

The chain employs TRBV7-6 and TRBJ1-2, with 7 bases lining up with TRBD1. CDR1 and CDR2 (germline): SGHVS, FNYEAQ. CDR3 length: 16 amino acids. V lost 5 bases and J lost 6; bases outside the gene matches: 15. The CDR3 bases are TGTGCCAGCAGCCCCTCCCTGGGAGACAGGGTGCATGGCTACACCTTC. Its translation is CASSPSLGDRVHGYTF.

The CDR3 bases are TGTGCCAGCAGCGTAGGTCGGGAGACAGGGGGACCCTATGGGGGCTACACCTTC. The encoded protein is CASSVGRETGGPYGGYTF. The rearrangement links TRBV9 to TRBJ1-2; 9 positions agree with TRBD1. Per the germline V gene, CDR1 is SGDLS and CDR2 is YYNGEE. Unmatched junction bases numbered 17, after V lost 0 bases and J lost 8 bases. The CDR3 spans 18 residues.

This rearrangement joins TRBV27 to TRBJ2-7, with D perhaps matching TRBD1 (5 bases). This CDR3 has 13 residues. The germline CDR1 and CDR2 sequences are MNHEY and SMNVEV (reference sequence). Deletions cut 7 bases from V and 3 bases from J, with 13 bases between. CDR3 sequence reads: CASKGRDNYEQYF. CDR3 DNA sequence: TGTGCCAGCAAGGGCAGGGATAACTACGAGCAGTACTTC.

V is TRBV4-1 and J is TRBJ2-5, with TRBD2 matching 11 bases. The V segment lost 0 bases and the J segment 3 bases; nucleotides outside the gene matches: 18. The CDR3 spans 21 residues. The V gene's germline CDR1 is MGHRA and CDR2 YSYEKL. In DNA form, the CDR3 reads TGCGCCAGCAGCCAAGATTTCCGGACTAGCGGGCGAAGAGAGACGAAAGAGACCCAGTACTTC. Its translation is CASSQDFRTSGRRETKETQYF.

The chain joins TRBV15 to TRBJ1-2; 7 positions match TRBD1. The CDR3 totals 14 residues. Germline assignment: CDR1 LNHNV and CDR2 YYDKDF (reference sequence). J was trimmed by 4 bases and V by 0 bases; bases with no gene match: 2. The CDR3 DNA is TGTGCCACCAGCAGAGACGCAGGGGGCTATGGCTACACCTTC. It is translated as CATSRDAGGYGYTF.

V and J are TRBV7-9 and TRBJ2-3; D might be TRBD2 (6 bases). The CDR3 length is 15 residues. Germline V gene data show CDR1 as SEHNR and CDR2 as FQNEAQ (reference sequence). The V and J ends lost 4 bases and 1 base respectively, with 12 bases between them. CDR3 in DNA: TGTGCCAGCAGCTCGGGGACTTCCCGCACAGATACGCAGTATTTT. It encodes CASSSGTSRTDTQYF.

This chain uses TRBV19 with TRBJ1-3; weak D call: TRBD1 (6 bases). The CDR3 consists of 15 residues. The germline CDR1 and CDR2 sequences are LNHDA and SQIVND (reference sequence). V shed 3 bases and J shed 2 bases, with 11 bases lying between them. CDR3 sequence: CASSIRGGPGNTIYF. The CDR3 DNA sequence: TGTGCCAGTAGTATTCGGGGGGGCCCTGGAAACACCATATATTTT.

V gene TRBV5-1 combines with J gene TRBJ2-3; maybe TRBD1 (5 bases). The CDR3 runs to 12 residues. The germline V and J ends were trimmed by 1 base and 6 bases, with 6 bases remaining between them. Germline V lookup: CDR1 SGHRS, CDR2 YFSETQ. In nucleotides, the CDR3 is TGCGCCAGCAGCTTGCAGGGCGATACGCAGTATTTT. Encoded protein: CASSLQGDTQYF.

The chain employs TRBV10-3 and TRBJ1-1, with D uncertain. This CDR3 spans 12 amino acids. Germline values: CDR1 ENHRY, CDR2 SYGVKD. V lost 8 bases and J 4 bases, leaving 11 bases between the germline ends. The CDR3 DNA sequence: TGTGCCATCTCGGCCCGGGGCACTGAAGCTTTCTTT. Translation: CAISARGTEAFF.

The chain recombines TRBV27 with TRBJ2-3; maybe TRBD1 (5 bases). Trimming removed 6 bases from V and 3 bases from J, with 19 bases in between. Germline V gene data show CDR1 as MNHEY and CDR2 as SMNVEV (reference sequence). The CDR3 extends over 16 amino acids. The CDR3 DNA is TGTGCCAGCAGCTGTGTTTCAGGGTTGGGGACAGATACGCAGTATTTT. Protein product: CASSCVSGLGTDTQYF.

Remarks on this clone: Compared with germline, one end of the junction differs, possibly owing to a read error. The chain joins TRBV25-1 to TRBJ1-1; 7 bases are shared with TRBD1. This CDR3 region has 15 residues. From germline, CDR1 is MGHDK and CDR2 SYGVNS. CDR3 in DNA: TGTGCCAGCAGTGAATCAACAGGGGAGAACGCTGAAGCTTTCTTT. Residues: CASSESTGENAEAFF.

The V call is TRBV10-3, the J call TRBJ2-3; 8 bases match TRBD1. The V gene's germline CDR1 is ENHRY and CDR2 SYGVKD. The length of the CDR3 is 13 residues. The trim removed 7 bases at V and 4 bases at J, leaving 4 bases unmatched. The CDR3 sequence is CAIIRQGPDTQYF. The CDR3 coding sequence is TGTGCCATCATCCGACAGGGGCCAGATACGCAGTATTTT.

V gene TRBV2 combines with J gene TRBJ2-5; the D is unclear. The germline CDR1 and CDR2 sequences are SNHLY and FYNNEI. Trimming took 7 bases from V and 5 from J, leaving 8 bases between them. This CDR3 has 11 residues. The CDR3 nucleotides are TGTGCCAGCACTAGAGTGGAGACCCAGTACTTC. Its translation: CASTRVETQYF.

This clone appeared a few times. The gene calls are TRBV27 and TRBJ1-4, with 8 nucleotides matching TRBD1. This CDR3 has 20 residues. The germline V gene has CDR1 MNHEY and CDR2 SMNVEV (reference sequence). V was pared by 3 bases and J by 0 bases, with 15 bases of the junction left unmatched. The CDR3 loop is CASSFRRTGRQHTTNEKLFF. The CDR3 nucleotides are TGTGCCAGCAGTTTCCGTAGGACAGGGAGGCAGCACACAACTAATGAAAAACTGTTTTTT.

Concerning this clone itself: Its ends do not fully match the called genes, so a read error is possible. Here the CDR3 reads CAGSYGDSFYGYTF. CDR3 DNA: TGTGCCGGCAGTTACGGGGACAGCTTCTATGGCTACACCTTC. The V gene is TRBV6-5, the J gene TRBJ1-2, with TRBD1 identical over 7 bases. The CDR3 has 14 residues. Looked up from germline, CDR1 is MNHEY and CDR2 is SVGAGI.

This clone turned up a few times. The rearrangement links TRBV27 to TRBJ1-4, with 11 bases matching TRBD1. Germline values: CDR1 MNHEY, CDR2 SMNVEV (reference sequence). Losses at the gene ends were 5 bases for V and 11 bases for J; bases not matched to a gene: 4. The CDR3 loop spans 13 amino acids. Here the CDR3 reads CASSRTGGAKLFF. The CDR3 DNA sequence: TGTGCCAGCAGTAGGACAGGGGGCGCGAAACTGTTTTTT.

The rearrangement links TRBV28 to TRBJ2-3, with D unclear. CDR1 is MDHEN and CDR2 is SYDVKM in the germline V gene. The V end was cut by 1 base, the J end by 9 bases, with 17 bases between. This CDR3 is 15 amino acids long. The DNA of the CDR3 is TGTGCCAGCAGTTTATCTACACCTCTAGAGCCCACGCAGTATTTT. Amino acids: CASSLSTPLEPTQYF.

The chain recombines TRBV19 with TRBJ1-2; 9 positions agree with TRBD1. This CDR3 region has 18 residues. Germline assignment: CDR1 LNHDA and CDR2 SQIVND (reference sequence). Losses at the gene ends were 5 bases for V and 3 bases for J; bases not matched to a gene: 16. CDR3 sequence (DNA): TGTGCCAGTAGTGTTCACATGGGACAGGGAATGAAAGACTATGGCTACACCTTC. As protein: CASSVHMGQGMKDYGYTF.

The chain links TRBV25-1 to TRBJ2-7; 9 positions agree with TRBD1. The ends lost 5 bases at V and 0 bases at J; junction bases unmatched: 5. Germline values: CDR1 MGHDK, CDR2 SYGVNS. CDR3 length: 15 amino acids. The CDR3 DNA reads TGTGCCAGCAGTCACAGGGGGCGGGCCTCCTACGAGCAGTACTTC. Translated, it gives CASSHRGRASYEQYF.

V and J are TRBV5-6 and TRBJ2-1; 8 bases are shared with TRBD2. There are 18 residues in the CDR3. Per the germline V gene, CDR1 is SGHDT and CDR2 is YYEEEE. Trimming removed 4 bases from V and 0 bases from J; junction bases left unmatched: 12. The CDR3 sequence is CASSPHPPSGSSYNEQFF. The CDR3 nucleotides are TGTGCCAGCAGCCCACACCCTCCTAGCGGGTCCTCCTACAATGAGCAGTTCTTC.